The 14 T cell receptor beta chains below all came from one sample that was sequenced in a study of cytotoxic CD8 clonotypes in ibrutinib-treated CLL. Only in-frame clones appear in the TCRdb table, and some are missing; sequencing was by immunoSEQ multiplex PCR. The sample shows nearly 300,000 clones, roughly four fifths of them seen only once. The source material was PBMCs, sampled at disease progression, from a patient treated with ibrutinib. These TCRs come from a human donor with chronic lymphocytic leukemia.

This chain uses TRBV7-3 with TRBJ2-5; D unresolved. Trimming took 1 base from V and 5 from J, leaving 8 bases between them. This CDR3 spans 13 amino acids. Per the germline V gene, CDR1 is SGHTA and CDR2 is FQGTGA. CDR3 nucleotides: TGTGCCAGCAGCTTAAGGCCGTTGGAGACCCAGTACTTC. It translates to CASSLRPLETQYF.

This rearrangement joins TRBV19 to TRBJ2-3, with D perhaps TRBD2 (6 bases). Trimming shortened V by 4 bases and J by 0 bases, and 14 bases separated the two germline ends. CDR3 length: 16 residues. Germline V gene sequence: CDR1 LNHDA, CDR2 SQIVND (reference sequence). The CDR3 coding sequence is TGTGCCAGTAGTAACCCGGGGCGGGGAAGCACAGATACGCAGTATTTT. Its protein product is CASSNPGRGSTDTQYF.

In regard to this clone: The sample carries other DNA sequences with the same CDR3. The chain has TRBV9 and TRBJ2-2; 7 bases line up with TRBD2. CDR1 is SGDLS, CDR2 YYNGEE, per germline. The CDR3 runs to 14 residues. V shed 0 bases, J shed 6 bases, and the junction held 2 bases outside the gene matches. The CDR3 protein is CASSVEGGPGELFF. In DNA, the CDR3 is TGTGCCAGCAGCGTAGAGGGAGGGCCCGGGGAGCTGTTTTTT.

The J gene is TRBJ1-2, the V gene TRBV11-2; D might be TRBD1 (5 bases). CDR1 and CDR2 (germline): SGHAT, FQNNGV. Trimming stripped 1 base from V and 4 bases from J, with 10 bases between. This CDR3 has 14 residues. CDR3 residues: CASSLGSGRYGYTF. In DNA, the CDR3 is TGTGCCAGCAGCTTAGGTTCAGGGCGCTATGGCTACACCTTC.

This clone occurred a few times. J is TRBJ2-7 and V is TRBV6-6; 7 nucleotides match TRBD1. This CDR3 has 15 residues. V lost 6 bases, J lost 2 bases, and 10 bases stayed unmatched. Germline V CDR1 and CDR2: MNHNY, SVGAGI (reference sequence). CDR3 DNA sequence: TGTGCCAGCAGCACGGACAGGTCGGGGCCCTACGAGCAGTACTTC. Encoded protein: CASSTDRSGPYEQYF.

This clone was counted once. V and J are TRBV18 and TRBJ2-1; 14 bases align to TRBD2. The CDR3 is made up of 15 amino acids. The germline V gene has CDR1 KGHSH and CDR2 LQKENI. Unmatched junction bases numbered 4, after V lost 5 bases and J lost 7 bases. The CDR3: CASSTGTSGSNEQFF. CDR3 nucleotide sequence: TGTGCCAGCTCAACCGGGACTAGCGGGAGTAATGAGCAGTTCTTC.

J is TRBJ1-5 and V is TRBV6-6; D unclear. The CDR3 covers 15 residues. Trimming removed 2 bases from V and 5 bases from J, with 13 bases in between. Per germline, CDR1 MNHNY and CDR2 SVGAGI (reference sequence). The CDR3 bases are TGTGCCAGCAGTTACCCCGGGATCCGGGATCAGCCCCAGCATTTT. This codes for CASSYPGIRDQPQHF.

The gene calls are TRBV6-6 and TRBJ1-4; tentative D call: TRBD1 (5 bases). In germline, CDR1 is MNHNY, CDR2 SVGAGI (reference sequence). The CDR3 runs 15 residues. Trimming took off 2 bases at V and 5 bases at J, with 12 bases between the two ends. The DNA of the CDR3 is TGTGCCAGCAGTTACCTCACAGGCATGAATGAAAAACTGTTTTTT. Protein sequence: CASSYLTGMNEKLFF.

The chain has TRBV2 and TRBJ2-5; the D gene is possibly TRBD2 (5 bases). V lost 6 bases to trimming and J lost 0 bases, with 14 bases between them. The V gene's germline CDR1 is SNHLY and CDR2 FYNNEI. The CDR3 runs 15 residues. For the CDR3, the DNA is TGTGCCAGCAGGGCTCGGACTGGAAACCAAGAGACCCAGTACTTC. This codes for CASRARTGNQETQYF.

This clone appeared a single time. In DNA, the CDR3 is TGTGCCAGCAGCGTTAGCGGGGGGGCAGGTGGTGAGCAGTTCTTC. Protein sequence: CASSVSGGAGGEQFF. The chain links TRBV7-3 to TRBJ2-1, with TRBD2 identical over 11 bases. Germline V gene sequence: CDR1 SGHTA, CDR2 FQGTGA. The CDR3 contains 15 residues. V trimming: 5 bases; J trimming: 9 bases; junction bases outside the gene matches: 9. Combining the CDR3 with reference TRBV7-3 and TRBJ2-1 gives the whole variable domain GAGVSQTPSNKVTEKGKYVELRCDPISGHTALYWYRQSLGQGPEFLIYFQGTGAADDSGLPNDRFFAVRPEGSVSTLKIQRTERGDSAVYLCASSVSGGAGGEQFFGPGTRLTVL.

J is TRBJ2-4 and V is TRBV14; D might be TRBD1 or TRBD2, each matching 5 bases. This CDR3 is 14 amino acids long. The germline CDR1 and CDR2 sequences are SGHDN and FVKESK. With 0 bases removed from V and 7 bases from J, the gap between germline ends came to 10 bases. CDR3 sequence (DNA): TGTGCCAGCAGCCAAGATCATGAGGGGAACATTCAGTACTTC. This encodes CASSQDHEGNIQYF.

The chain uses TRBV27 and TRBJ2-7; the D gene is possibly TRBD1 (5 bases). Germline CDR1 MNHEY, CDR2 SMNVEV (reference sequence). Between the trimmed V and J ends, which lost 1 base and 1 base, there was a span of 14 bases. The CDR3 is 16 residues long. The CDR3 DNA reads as TGTGCCAGCAGTTTATACAGGTCTCCGGTATCCTACGAGCAGTACTTC. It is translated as CASSLYRSPVSYEQYF.

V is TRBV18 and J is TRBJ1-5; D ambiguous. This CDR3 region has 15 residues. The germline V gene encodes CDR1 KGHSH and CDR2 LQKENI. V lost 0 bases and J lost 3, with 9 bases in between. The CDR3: CASSPPGGINQPQHF. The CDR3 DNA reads TGTGCCAGCTCACCACCTGGCGGCATCAATCAGCCCCAGCATTTT. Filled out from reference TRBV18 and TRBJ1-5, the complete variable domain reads NAGVMQNPRHLVRRRGQEARLRCSPMKGHSHVYWYRQLPEEGLKFMVYLQKENIIDESGMPKERFSAEFPKEGPSILRIQQVVRGDSAAYFCASSPPGGINQPQHFGDGTRLSIL.

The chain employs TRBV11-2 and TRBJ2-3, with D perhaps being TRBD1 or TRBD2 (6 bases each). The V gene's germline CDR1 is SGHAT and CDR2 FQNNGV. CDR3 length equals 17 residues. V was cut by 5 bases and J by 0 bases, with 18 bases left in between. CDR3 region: CASSAELGGLSTDTQYF. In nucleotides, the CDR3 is TGTGCCAGCAGCGCCGAATTGGGGGGCCTGAGCACAGATACGCAGTATTTT.